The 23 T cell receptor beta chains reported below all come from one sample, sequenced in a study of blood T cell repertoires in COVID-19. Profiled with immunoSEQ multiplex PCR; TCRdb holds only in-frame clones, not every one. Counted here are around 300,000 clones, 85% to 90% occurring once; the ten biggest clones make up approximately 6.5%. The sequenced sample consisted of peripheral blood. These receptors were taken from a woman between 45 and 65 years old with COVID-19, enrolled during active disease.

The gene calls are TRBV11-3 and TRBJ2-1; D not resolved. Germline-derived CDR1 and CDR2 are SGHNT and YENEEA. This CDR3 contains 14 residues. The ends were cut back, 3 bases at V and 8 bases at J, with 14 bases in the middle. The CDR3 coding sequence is TGTGCCAGCAGCTTTCTTCTGCTGAGCGATGAGCAGTTCTTC. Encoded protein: CASSFLLLSDEQFF. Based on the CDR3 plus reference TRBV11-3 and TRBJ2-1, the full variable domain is EAGVVQSPRYKIIEKKQPVAFWCNPISGHNTLYWYLQNLGQGPELLIRYENEEAVDDSQLPKDRFSAERLKGVDSTLKIQPAELGDSAVYLCASSFLLLSDEQFFGPGTRLTVL.

In DNA form, the CDR3 reads TGTGCCAGCAGCCCACCCGGTCTGGTGACATACAATGAGCAGTTCTTC. As protein: CASSPPGLVTYNEQFF. The V call is TRBV11-3, the J call TRBJ2-1; D gene uncertain. CDR1 is SGHNT, CDR2 YENEEA, per germline. The CDR3 loop spans 16 amino acids. Trimming removed 5 bases at V and 4 bases at J, with 18 bases between.

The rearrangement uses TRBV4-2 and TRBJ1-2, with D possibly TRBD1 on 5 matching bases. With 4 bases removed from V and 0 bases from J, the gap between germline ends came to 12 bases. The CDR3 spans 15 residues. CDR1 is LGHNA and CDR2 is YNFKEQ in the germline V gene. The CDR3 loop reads CASSLRPTANYGYTF. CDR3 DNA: TGTGCCAGCAGCCTCCGACCGACAGCTAACTATGGCTACACCTTC.

Written as DNA, the CDR3 is TGTGCCAGCAGCCAAACTAGCGGGAGCTACGAGCAGTACTTC. Amino acid sequence: CASSQTSGSYEQYF. The V and J genes are TRBV7-9 and TRBJ2-7, with 11 positions matching TRBD2. Germline CDR1 and CDR2: SEHNR and FQNEAQ (reference sequence). The CDR3 consists of 14 residues. With 5 bases clipped from V and 3 bases from J, the junction kept 3 bases outside the gene matches.

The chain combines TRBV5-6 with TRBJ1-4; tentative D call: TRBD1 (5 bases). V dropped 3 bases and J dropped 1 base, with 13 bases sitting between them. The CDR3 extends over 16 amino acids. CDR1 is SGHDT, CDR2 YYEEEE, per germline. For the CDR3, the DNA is TGTGCCAGCAGCTCCTACACAGGTAGAACTAATGAAAAACTGTTTTTT. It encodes CASSSYTGRTNEKLFF.

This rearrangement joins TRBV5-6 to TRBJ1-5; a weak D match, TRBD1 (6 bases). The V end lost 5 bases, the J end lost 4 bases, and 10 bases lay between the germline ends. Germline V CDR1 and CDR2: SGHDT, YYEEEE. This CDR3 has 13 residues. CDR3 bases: TGTGCCAGCAGTGTACAGGGTAATCAGCCCCAGCATTTT. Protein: CASSVQGNQPQHF. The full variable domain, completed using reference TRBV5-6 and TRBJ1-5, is DAGVTQSPTHLIKTRGQQVTLRCSPKSGHDTVSWYQQALGQGPQFIFQYYEEEERQRGNFPDRFSGHQFPNYSSELNVNALLLGDSALYLCASSVQGNQPQHFGDGTRLSIL.

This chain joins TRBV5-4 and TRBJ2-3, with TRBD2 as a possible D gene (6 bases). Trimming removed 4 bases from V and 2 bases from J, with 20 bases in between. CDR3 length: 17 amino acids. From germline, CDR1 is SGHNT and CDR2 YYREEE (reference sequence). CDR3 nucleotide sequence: TGTGCCAGCAGCGCGGGCGGGAACAGGCTGTTCACAGATACGCAGTATTTT. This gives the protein CASSAGGNRLFTDTQYF.

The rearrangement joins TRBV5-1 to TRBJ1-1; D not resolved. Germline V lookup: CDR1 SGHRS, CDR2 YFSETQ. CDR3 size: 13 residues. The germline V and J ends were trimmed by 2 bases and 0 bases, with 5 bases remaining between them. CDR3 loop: CASSLTLNTEAFF. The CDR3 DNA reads TGCGCCAGCAGCTTAACTTTGAACACTGAAGCTTTCTTT.

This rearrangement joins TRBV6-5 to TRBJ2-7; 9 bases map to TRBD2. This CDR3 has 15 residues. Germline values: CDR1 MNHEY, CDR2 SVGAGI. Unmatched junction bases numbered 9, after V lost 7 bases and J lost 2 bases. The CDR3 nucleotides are TGTGCCAGCATCTCAGGGCGGACTAGCGCCTACGAGCAGTACTTC. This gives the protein CASISGRTSAYEQYF.

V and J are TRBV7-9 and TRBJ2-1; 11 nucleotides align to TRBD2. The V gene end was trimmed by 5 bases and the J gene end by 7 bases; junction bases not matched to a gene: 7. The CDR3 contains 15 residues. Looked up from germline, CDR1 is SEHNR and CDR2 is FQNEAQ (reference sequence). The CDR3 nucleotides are TGTGCCAGCAGCCCCGGGTCTAGCGGGAGGAATGAGCAGTTCTTC. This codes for CASSPGSSGRNEQFF.

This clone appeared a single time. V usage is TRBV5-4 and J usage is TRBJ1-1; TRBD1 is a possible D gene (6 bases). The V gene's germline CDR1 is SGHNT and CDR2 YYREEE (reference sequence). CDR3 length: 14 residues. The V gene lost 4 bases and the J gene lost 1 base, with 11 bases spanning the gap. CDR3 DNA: TGTGCCAGCAGCCCCGGACAGAAGAACACTGAAGCTTTCTTT. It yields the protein CASSPGQKNTEAFF.

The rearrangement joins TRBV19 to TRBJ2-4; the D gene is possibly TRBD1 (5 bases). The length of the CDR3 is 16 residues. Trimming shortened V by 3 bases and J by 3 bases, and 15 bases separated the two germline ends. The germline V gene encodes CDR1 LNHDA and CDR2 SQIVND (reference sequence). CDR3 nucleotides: TGTGCCAGTAGTATTTCGACAGATTGGGTCAAAAACATTCAGTACTTC. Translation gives CASSISTDWVKNIQYF.

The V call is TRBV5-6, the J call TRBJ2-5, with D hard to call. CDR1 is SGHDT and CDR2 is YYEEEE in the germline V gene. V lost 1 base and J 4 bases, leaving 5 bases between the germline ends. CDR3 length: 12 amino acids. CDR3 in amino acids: CASSLSRETQYF. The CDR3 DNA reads TGTGCCAGCAGCTTGAGTAGAGAGACCCAGTACTTC. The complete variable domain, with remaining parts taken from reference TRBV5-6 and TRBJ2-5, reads DAGVTQSPTHLIKTRGQQVTLRCSPKSGHDTVSWYQQALGQGPQFIFQYYEEEERQRGNFPDRFSGHQFPNYSSELNVNALLLGDSALYLCASSLSRETQYFGPGTRLLVL.

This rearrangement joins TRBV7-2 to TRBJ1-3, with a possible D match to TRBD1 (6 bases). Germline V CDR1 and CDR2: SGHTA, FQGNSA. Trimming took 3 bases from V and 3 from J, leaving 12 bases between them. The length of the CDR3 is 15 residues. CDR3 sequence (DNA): TGTGCCAGCAGCTTCGGGGGGGCACGTGGAAACACCATATATTTT. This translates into CASSFGGARGNTIYF.

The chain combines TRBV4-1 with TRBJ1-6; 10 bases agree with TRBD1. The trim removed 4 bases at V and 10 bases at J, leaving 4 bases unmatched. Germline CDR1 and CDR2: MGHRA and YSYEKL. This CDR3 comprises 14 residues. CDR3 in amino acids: CASSPGQGNSPLHF. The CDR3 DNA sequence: TGCGCCAGCAGCCCGGGACAGGGGAACTCACCCCTCCACTTT.

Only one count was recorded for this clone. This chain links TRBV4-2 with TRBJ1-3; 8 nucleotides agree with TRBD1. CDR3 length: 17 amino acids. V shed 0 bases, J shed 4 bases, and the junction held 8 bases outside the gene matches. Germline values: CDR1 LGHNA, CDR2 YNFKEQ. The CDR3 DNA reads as TGTGCCAGCAGCCAAGATCCCACGACAGGGGTGGGAAACACCATATATTTT. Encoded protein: CASSQDPTTGVGNTIYF.

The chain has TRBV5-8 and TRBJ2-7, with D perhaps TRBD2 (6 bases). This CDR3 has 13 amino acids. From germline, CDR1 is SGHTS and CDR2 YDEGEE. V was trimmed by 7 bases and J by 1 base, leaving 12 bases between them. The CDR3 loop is CASSFGGSYEQYF. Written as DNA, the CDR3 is TGTGCCAGCTCTTTCGGAGGGTCCTACGAGCAGTACTTC.

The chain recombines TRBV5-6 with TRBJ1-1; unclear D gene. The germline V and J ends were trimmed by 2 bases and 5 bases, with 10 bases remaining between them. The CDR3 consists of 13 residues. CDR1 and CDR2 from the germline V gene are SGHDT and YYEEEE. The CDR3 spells CASSFRPGTEAFF. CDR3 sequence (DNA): TGTGCCAGCAGCTTTAGACCGGGGACTGAAGCTTTCTTT.

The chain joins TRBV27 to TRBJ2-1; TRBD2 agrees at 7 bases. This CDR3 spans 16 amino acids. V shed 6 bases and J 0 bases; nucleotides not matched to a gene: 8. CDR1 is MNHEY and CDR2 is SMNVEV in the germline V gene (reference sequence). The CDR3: CASRDRLALSYNEQFF. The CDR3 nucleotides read TGTGCCAGCAGGGACCGACTAGCACTCTCCTACAATGAGCAGTTCTTC.

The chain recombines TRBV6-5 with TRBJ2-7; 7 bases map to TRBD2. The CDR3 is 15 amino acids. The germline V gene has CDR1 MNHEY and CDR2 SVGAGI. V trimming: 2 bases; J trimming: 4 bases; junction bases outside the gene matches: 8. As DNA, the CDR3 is TGTGCCAGCAGTTACGCGGCTAGCGGAAATTACGAGCAGTACTTC. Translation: CASSYAASGNYEQYF.

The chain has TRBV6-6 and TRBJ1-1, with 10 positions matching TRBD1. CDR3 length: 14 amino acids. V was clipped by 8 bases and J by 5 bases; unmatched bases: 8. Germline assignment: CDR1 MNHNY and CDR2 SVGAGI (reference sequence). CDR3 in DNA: TGTGCCAGCTCAGACAGGGGGCCGGGGACTGAAGCTTTCTTT. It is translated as CASSDRGPGTEAFF.

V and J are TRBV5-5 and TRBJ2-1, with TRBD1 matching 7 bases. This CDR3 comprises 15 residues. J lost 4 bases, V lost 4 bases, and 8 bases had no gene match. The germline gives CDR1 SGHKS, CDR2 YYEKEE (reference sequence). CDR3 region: CASSPVGQQYNEQFF. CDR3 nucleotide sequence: TGTGCCAGCAGCCCAGTGGGACAGCAATACAATGAGCAGTTCTTC.

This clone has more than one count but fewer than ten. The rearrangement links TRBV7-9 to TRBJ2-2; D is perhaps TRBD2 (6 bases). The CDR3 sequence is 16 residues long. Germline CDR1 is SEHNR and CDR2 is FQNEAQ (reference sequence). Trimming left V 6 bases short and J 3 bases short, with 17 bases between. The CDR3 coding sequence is TGTGCCAGCAGTTTCCCGGGTGGCGGGGACACCGGGGAGCTGTTTTTT. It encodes CASSFPGGGDTGELFF.